This T cell receptor (beta chain) was found in a study of Graves' ophthalmopathy and Graves' hyperthyroidism. CDR1 and CDR2 (germline): LNHDA, SQIVND (reference sequence). Trimming took 3 bases from V and 10 from J, leaving 19 bases between them. CDR3 length: 14 amino acids. Amplifying from RNA transcripts, the study obtained TCR beta CDR3 regions. The authors performed first-round RT-PCR with HTBI primers and then a second-round multiplex PCR. TCRdb called the multiplex PCR reads again in MiXCR, with one record for every CDR3 protein. The sample has around 1,000,000 distinct CDR3 sequences; about two fifths are singletons. This clonotype was detected ten times or more.

The clonotype was recovered from an adult man with Graves' hyperthyroidism. This chain joins TRBV19 and TRBJ2-7; D may be TRBD2 (6 bases). Sequencing input: peripheral blood or thyroid tissue (not recorded which). CDR3 residues: CASSIPGGRKSQYF. The CDR3 region has the DNA TGTGCCAGTAGTATCCCCGGGGGACGCAAATCTCAGTACTTC.